A single sample is the source of the 8 T cell receptor beta chains below, sequenced in a study of blood T cells in healthy people across ages. Primers used in a second PCR of roughly 7 to 12 cycles were a sample-barcoded 5' primer and a J-beta primer mix. One entry per CDR3 protein, called by TCRdb with MiXCR from the 5' RACE reads. The sample holds about 1.4 million distinct CDR3 sequences, roughly 59% seen once. The sequencing sample was made of blood. The source is a man aged 18 to 29 in good health.

Comment on this clonotype: A read error may produce the germline difference seen at one junction end. The V and J genes are TRBV6-5 and TRBJ1-2, with D unresolved. This CDR3 spans 15 amino acids. Germline loops: CDR1 MNHEY, CDR2 SVGAGI. CDR3 sequence reads: CASSNYQPSNDGYTF. CDR3 in DNA: TGTGCCAGCAGCAACTACCAGCCTTCTAACGATGGCTACACCTTC.

The chain combines TRBV20-1 with TRBJ2-7; D tentatively reads TRBD1 or TRBD2 (5 bases each). V lost 3 bases, J lost 0 bases, and 15 bases lay in between. This CDR3 spans 15 amino acids. The germline V gene has CDR1 DFQATT and CDR2 SNEGSKA (reference sequence). As DNA, the CDR3 is TGCAGTGCTAGTTTGCAGGGACCAAGCTCCTACGAGCAGTACTTC. Translation gives CSASLQGPSSYEQYF.

The chain combines TRBV29-1 with TRBJ1-6; D is unresolved. V was pared by 7 bases and J by 8 bases, with 15 bases between. Germline V gene data show CDR1 as SQVTM and CDR2 as ANQGSEA. The length of the CDR3 is 13 residues. DNA for the CDR3: TGCAGCGCTGCGACGGAGGCCCATTCACCCCTCCACTTT. This sequence encodes CSAATEAHSPLHF.

This chain links TRBV12-3 or TRBV12-4 with TRBJ1-2, with D unclear. Trimming shortened V by 2 bases and J by 8 bases, and 15 bases separated the two germline ends. The CDR3 loop spans 14 amino acids. DNA of the CDR3: TGTGCCAGCAGTTTACAGGCTTCGTCGGTGGGCTACACCTTC. It translates to CASSLQASSVGYTF.

This clonotype was observed a handful of times. The chain employs TRBV20-1 and TRBJ2-4; D unclear. Trimming stripped 3 bases from V and 13 bases from J, with 16 bases between. Germline V CDR1 and CDR2: DFQATT, SNEGSKA (reference sequence). The CDR3 sequence is 12 residues long. DNA of the CDR3: TGCAGTGCTAGCAAAACAACGCAAGAGCAGTACTTC. Protein: CSASKTTQEQYF.

This clonotype was found a few times. The CDR3, as DNA: TGCGCCAGCAGCCAAGACGTTCCGGAGGGGCCCAATTCACCCCTCCACTTT. Its protein product is CASSQDVPEGPNSPLHF. The J gene is TRBJ1-6, the V gene TRBV4-1; D is possibly TRBD1 (5 bases). V was clipped by 0 bases and J by 7 bases, with 16 bases between them. The germline V gene has CDR1 MGHRA and CDR2 YSYEKL. This CDR3 is 17 amino acids long.

Worth noting for this clonotype: At one of its ends the junction is not consistent with the germline gene, which may arise from a read error. The gene calls are TRBV27 and TRBJ2-1; 7 bases are a match to TRBD1. Germline V lookup: CDR1 MNHEY, CDR2 SMNVEV (reference sequence). The CDR3 length is 12 residues. This chain's CDR3 is CAGSGQDNEQFF. CDR3 coding DNA: TGTGCCGGCAGCGGACAGGACAATGAGCAGTTCTTC.

This clonotype was detected a few times. This chain links TRBV6-1 with TRBJ2-7; no clear D gene. The germline V and J ends were trimmed by 8 bases and 0 bases, with 11 bases remaining between them. CDR1 MNHNS and CDR2 SASEGT come from the germline V gene. The CDR3 length is 13 residues. CDR3 nucleotide sequence: TGTGCCAGCCGGTATGGAGTCTCCTACGAGCAGTACTTC. This encodes CASRYGVSYEQYF.